The rows below give T cell receptor beta chains drawn from one sample of a study of blood T cell repertoires in COVID-19. Assay used: immunoSEQ multiplex PCR; TCRdb lists only in-frame clones, some missing. Of about 220,000 clones in the sample, more than 70% were seen once. Sequencing input: peripheral blood. These receptors all come from a human donor in a cohort sampled during active COVID-19. CDR3s include the opening cysteine and the closing phenylalanine or tryptophan. A D gene is named only where the DNA matches it firmly. Clone size is shown for a subset of rows, as once, few, many or a class of expanded clone.

clone_size	v_call	j_call	d_call	cdr3_nt	cdr3_aa
.	TRBV5-4	TRBJ2-7	TRBD2	TGTGCCAGCAGACGGGGACTAGCGGGGGATTCCTACGAGCAGTACTTC	CASRRGLAGDSYEQYF
.	TRBV7-8	TRBJ1-5	TRBD1	TGTGCCAGCAGCAAGACGGGACAGGGGTACAATCAGCCCCAGCATTTT	CASSKTGQGYNQPQHF
once	TRBV15	TRBJ2-1	TRBD2	TGTGCCACCAGCACTCGAGCGGGGGACTACAATGAGCAGTTCTTC	CATSTRAGDYNEQFF
.	TRBV28	TRBJ1-1	.	TGTGCCAGCAGAACAACCGGGACACAGAACACTGAAGCTTTCTTT	CASRTTGTQNTEAFF
.	TRBV7-2	TRBJ2-1	TRBD2	TGTGCCAGCAGCCCCCCCGGACTAGCGGGGCTGAATGAGCAGTTCTTC	CASSPPGLAGLNEQFF
.	TRBV14	TRBJ1-2	TRBD1	TGTGCCAGCAGCCCGCGGACAGGGGGCGCGAACTATGGCTACACCTTC	CASSPRTGGANYGYTF
.	TRBV2	TRBJ2-1	TRBD1	TGTGCCAGCTCAGGGGGCTCCTACAATGAGCAGTTCTTC	CASSGGSYNEQFF
once	TRBV11-2	TRBJ1-1	TRBD1	TGTGCCAGCAGCTTACTCGACAGGGTCGGGGCTGAAGCTTTCTTT	CASSLLDRVGAEAFF
.	TRBV30	TRBJ2-4	.	TGTGCCTGGGGCCGGGGAGCCAAAAACATTCAGTACTTC	CAWGRGAKNIQYF
.	TRBV11-3	TRBJ2-1	TRBD2	TGTGCCAGCAGCTTTACCCAACTAGCGGGGTACAATGAGCAGTTCTTC	CASSFTQLAGYNEQFF
.	TRBV6-5	TRBJ2-7	.	TGTGCCAGCAGTTACCCAACAGGGGGGGGATCCTACGAGCAGTACTTC	CASSYPTGGGSYEQYF
.	TRBV5-1	TRBJ1-6	.	TGCGCCAGCAGCCCGTCCCCTAACAGACAGACTTCACCCCTCCACTTT	CASSPSPNRQTSPLHF
.	TRBV9	TRBJ1-3	.	TGTGCCAGCAGCACAGTTCTCTCTGGAAACACCATATATTTT	CASSTVLSGNTIYF
.	TRBV5-1	TRBJ2-5	TRBD2	TGCGCCAGCAGCTTATCCGGGGGGGGCGAGACCCAGTACTTC	CASSLSGGGETQYF
.	TRBV28	TRBJ2-5	.	TGTGCCAGCAGAGTAATGGGGCGTGAGACCCAGTACTTC	CASRVMGRETQYF
.	TRBV6-5	TRBJ1-2	TRBD1	TGTGCCAGCAGGAGACAGGGGAGCGGCTACACCTTC	CASRRQGSGYTF
.	TRBV4-1	TRBJ2-5	.	TGCGCCAGCAGCCAAGGCACCCGGGACCAAGAGACCCAGTACTTC	CASSQGTRDQETQYF
.	TRBV27	TRBJ1-2	.	TGTGCCAGCAGTCCCCAAGGGGGTCATGGCTACACCTTC	CASSPQGGHGYTF
.	TRBV2	TRBJ1-5	TRBD1	TGTGCCAGCGGGCACAGGGGGCGCTTGGGCCCCCAGCATTTT	CASGHRGRLGPQHF
.	TRBV4-2	TRBJ1-5	.	TGTGCCAGCAGCCAAGGGCACAATAGCAATCAGCCCCAGCATTTT	CASSQGHNSNQPQHF
.	TRBV7-2	TRBJ2-1	.	TGTGCCAGCAGGCCCGGAGCGGCGGGTTACAATGAGCAGTTCTTC	CASRPGAAGYNEQFF
.	TRBV5-1	TRBJ2-7	TRBD2	TGCGCCAGCAGCATGGGGCCTGGGGAGGGCTACGAGCAGTACTTC	CASSMGPGEGYEQYF
.	TRBV5-5	TRBJ2-7	.	TGTGCCAGCAGCTTGGTGGGCAGCTTTCAAGCCGGGGAATACGAGCAGTACTTC	CASSLVGSFQAGEYEQYF
.	TRBV2	TRBJ2-3	.	TGTGCCAGCAGTGCGGCGGGCCCAGATACGCAGTATTTT	CASSAAGPDTQYF
.	TRBV2	TRBJ1-1	.	TGTGCCAGCAGGGAGGGAGTCACGAACACTGAAGCTTTCTTT	CASREGVTNTEAFF
once	TRBV11-3	TRBJ2-7	TRBD2	TGTGCCAGCAGCTTAGATGCCTTGGAGCGGGGACACGAGCAGTACTTC	CASSLDALERGHEQYF
.	TRBV4-3	TRBJ1-1	.	TGCGCCAGCAGCCAAGCAGGGGACACTGAAGCTTTCTTT	CASSQAGDTEAFF
.	TRBV6-5	TRBJ1-2	.	TGTGCCAGCGCGTTGACAGGAGCCCTGACGGGCTACACCTTC	CASALTGALTGYTF
once	TRBV3-1/TRBV3-2	TRBJ2-7	.	TGTGCCAGCAGCCGGGGGACACCCTCCTACGAGCAGTACTTC	CASSRGTPSYEQYF
few	TRBV11-3	TRBJ1-6	TRBD1	TGTGCCAGCAGCCGGGACAGCAATTCACCCCTCCACTTT	CASSRDSNSPLHF
.	TRBV3-1/TRBV3-2	TRBJ2-2	.	TGTGCCAGCAGCCGAACAGGGATCCAGAACACCGGGGAGCTGTTTTTT	CASSRTGIQNTGELFF
once	TRBV5-1	TRBJ1-5	.	TGCGCCAGCAGCTTGGCGTCTGCCCCCGGAGAGCCCCAGCATTTT	CASSLASAPGEPQHF
.	TRBV4-2	TRBJ1-2	TRBD1	TGTGCCAGCAGCCATCCTGGGACAGGGAACTATGGCTACACCTTC	CASSHPGTGNYGYTF
.	TRBV6-5	TRBJ1-3	.	TGTGCCAGCAGAAATACAGTTTCCGGAAACACCATATATTTT	CASRNTVSGNTIYF
.	TRBV6-1	TRBJ1-2	TRBD1	TGTGCCAGCAGTGAAGTTTGGGACAGCGGAGGCTACACCTTC	CASSEVWDSGGYTF
.	TRBV7-9	TRBJ2-7	TRBD2	TGTGCCAGCAGCCCCCGGGGGCTAGCGGGGGGTGAGCAGTACTTC	CASSPRGLAGGEQYF
.	TRBV5-5	TRBJ2-2	.	TGTGCCAGCAGCTTTTCACCAGACACCGGGGAGCTGTTTTTT	CASSFSPDTGELFF